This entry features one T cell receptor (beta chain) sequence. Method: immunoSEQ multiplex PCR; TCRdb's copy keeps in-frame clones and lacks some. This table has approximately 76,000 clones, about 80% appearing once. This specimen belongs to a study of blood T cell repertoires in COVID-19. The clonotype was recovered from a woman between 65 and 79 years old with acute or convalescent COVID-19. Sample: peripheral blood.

The CDR3 protein is CAWSTGVTEAFF. DNA for the CDR3: TGTGCCTGGAGTACAGGGGTTACTGAAGCTTTCTTT. The chain has TRBV30 and TRBJ1-1; 7 bases are shared with TRBD1. This CDR3 contains 12 residues. Germline V gene data show CDR1 as GTSNPN and CDR2 as SVGIG (reference sequence). Trimming removed 2 bases from V and 5 bases from J; junction bases left unmatched: 2.